The rows below give T cell receptor beta chains drawn from one sample of a study of response to subunit inactivated influenza vaccine. TCRdb passed the RT-PCR reads through MiXCR, listing each CDR3 protein once. The top ten clones hold about 11% of a sample with 750,000 to 850,000 distinct CDR3 sequences, roughly 20% of them seen once. The sample was PBMCs from blood, taken around 5 days after vaccination. Receptor source: a man over 45 who received an inactivated influenza vaccine. The CDR3 runs from the conserved cysteine through the conserved F or W. The D gene is left open where the match is weak. Rows may omit the clone size; those that give it use once, few, many or a size class.

d_gene	v_gene	j_gene	len	abundance	CDR3aa	CDR3nt
TRBD2	TRBV5-1	TRBJ2-1	14	.	CASTSGGAVDEQFF	TGCGCCAGCACTAGCGGGGGGGCCGTTGATGAGCAGTTCTTC
TRBD1	TRBV7-9	TRBJ2-7	14	.	CASRTTGGTYEQYF	TGTGCCAGCAGAACGACAGGGGGGACCTACGAGCAGTACTTC
.	TRBV25-1	TRBJ2-3	16	.	CASSEWGGSSTDTQYF	TGTGCCAGCAGTGAATGGGGCGGGTCTAGCACAGATACGCAGTATTTT
.	TRBV6-1	TRBJ1-3	15	few	CASTSSRGFGNTIYF	TGTGCCAGCACCTCGTCGAGGGGGTTTGGAAACACCATATATTTT
TRBD1	TRBV20-1	TRBJ2-7	12	few	CSAWDRGYEQYF	TGCAGTGCTTGGGACAGGGGATACGAGCAGTACTTC
.	TRBV7-9	TRBJ2-7	13	.	CASSFPRSYEQYF	TGTGCCAGCAGCTTTCCCAGAAGCTACGAGCAGTACTTC
.	TRBV20-1	TRBJ1-3	14	few	CSATNRASGNTIYF	TGCAGTGCTACCAACAGGGCCTCTGGAAACACCATATATTTT
.	TRBV20-1	TRBJ1-1	14	few	CSARGAGINTEAFF	TGCAGTGCTAGAGGGGCCGGAATAAACACTGAAGCTTTCTTT
.	TRBV7-2	TRBJ2-2	13	few	CASSLALTGELFF	TGTGCCAGCAGCTTAGCCCTCACCGGGGAGCTGTTTTTT
.	TRBV24-1	TRBJ2-7	14	.	CATSDAGTSYEQYF	TGTGCCACCAGTGATGCCGGGACTTCCTACGAGCAGTACTTC
TRBD1	TRBV20-1	TRBJ1-5	13	.	CSAATGAGQPQHF	TGCAGTGCCGCGACAGGGGCAGGCCAGCCCCAGCATTTT
.	TRBV29-1	TRBJ1-2	12	.	CSVSLLQGGYTF	TGCAGCGTCTCCCTTTTACAGGGTGGCTACACCTTC
TRBD2	TRBV29-1	TRBJ2-1	15	many	CSVGKREATYNEQFF	TGCAGCGTTGGGAAGCGGGAGGCCACCTACAATGAGCAGTTCTTC
TRBD1	TRBV18	TRBJ2-7	18	.	CASSPATGGLPLSYEQYF	TGTGCCAGCTCACCGGCGACAGGGGGCCTACCATTAAGCTACGAGCAGTACTTC
TRBD1	TRBV9	TRBJ2-3	15	few	CASSVVGGGADTQYF	TGTGCCAGCAGCGTAGTAGGGGGCGGCGCAGATACGCAGTATTTT
.	TRBV5-1	TRBJ2-4	14	few	CASSKEGGKNIQYF	TGCGCCAGCAGCAAGGAGGGAGGCAAAAACATTCAGTACTTC
TRBD2	TRBV18	TRBJ2-7	15	once	CASSPPASGRYEQYF	TGTGCCAGCTCACCACCGGCTAGCGGGCGCTACGAGCAGTACTTC
.	TRBV6-5	TRBJ2-2	15	few	CASSYTRPNTGELFF	TGTGCCAGCAGTTATACTCGGCCGAACACCGGGGAGCTGTTTTTT
.	TRBV28	TRBJ1-1	13	.	CASSFMNGAAAFF	TGTGCCAGCAGTTTTATGAATGGGGCTGCAGCTTTCTTT
.	TRBV7-2	TRBJ2-3	16	few	CASSSLAAISTDTQYF	TGTGCCAGCAGCTCCCTAGCAGCGATCAGCACAGATACGCAGTATTTT
.	TRBV9	TRBJ2-1	12	.	CASSKTDHEQFF	TGTGCCAGCAGCAAGACAGATCATGAGCAGTTCTTC
TRBD1	TRBV20-1	TRBJ2-5	15	few	CSARDRAQVLGTQYF	TGCAGTGCACGGGACAGGGCCCAAGTACTGGGGACCCAGTACTTC
TRBD2	TRBV20-1	TRBJ2-5	15	many	CSARDLSGGVETQYF	TGCAGTGCTAGAGATCTGAGCGGGGGGGTAGAGACCCAGTACTTC
.	TRBV20-1	TRBJ2-1	12	few	CSAGRGYNEQFF	TGCAGTGCCGGGAGAGGCTACAATGAGCAGTTCTTC
TRBD1	TRBV7-2	TRBJ2-7	15	.	CASSMTGQGFYEQYF	TGTGCCAGCAGCATGACGGGACAGGGTTTCTACGAGCAGTACTTC
.	TRBV10-3	TRBJ1-1	11	.	CAIRQNTEAFF	TGTGCCATCAGGCAAAACACTGAAGCTTTCTTT
TRBD1	TRBV20-1	TRBJ2-7	14	.	CSARTGTGVYEQYF	TGCAGTGCTAGAACCGGGACAGGGGTGTACGAGCAGTACTTC
.	TRBV20-1	TRBJ2-3	11	many	CSASSRDTQYF	TGCAGTGCTAGTTCTAGGGATACGCAGTATTTT
.	TRBV25-1	TRBJ1-1	15	.	CASSESPGFNTEAFF	TGTGCCAGCAGTGAATCCCCCGGATTCAACACTGAAGCTTTCTTT
.	TRBV10-3	TRBJ2-1	14	.	CAISAGAGYNEQFF	TGTGCCATCAGTGCAGGGGCCGGGTACAATGAGCAGTTCTTC
TRBD1	TRBV11-2	TRBJ1-4	15	.	CASSAGQAFNEKLFF	TGTGCCAGCAGCGCCGGACAGGCGTTTAATGAAAAACTGTTTTTT
.	TRBV7-9	TRBJ1-5	15	.	CASSAISGPHQPQHF	TGTGCCAGCAGCGCAATATCCGGGCCGCATCAGCCCCAGCATTTT
.	TRBV7-9	TRBJ2-1	15	.	CASSLLAGSQSEQFF	TGTGCCAGCAGCTTACTAGCCGGGAGTCAGAGTGAGCAGTTCTTC
TRBD1	TRBV11-2	TRBJ2-7	14	.	CASSNGQGRDEQYF	TGTGCCAGCAGCAACGGACAGGGGAGGGACGAGCAGTACTTC
TRBD1	TRBV30	TRBJ2-1	15	few	CAWSVGQALNNEQFF	TGTGCCTGGAGTGTTGGACAGGCGTTAAACAATGAGCAGTTCTTC
TRBD1	TRBV20-1	TRBJ1-2	16	many	CSARGTDRGLGYGYTF	TGCAGTGCTAGAGGAACGGACAGGGGGCTAGGCTATGGCTACACCTTC
.	TRBV28	TRBJ2-7	15	.	CASSLVPGITYEQYF	TGTGCCAGCAGTTTGGTCCCGGGAATCACCTACGAGCAGTACTTC
TRBD1	TRBV5-1	TRBJ1-3	15	few	CASSYTGDSGNTIYF	TGCGCCAGCAGCTACACAGGGGACTCTGGAAACACCATATATTTT
.	TRBV4-2	TRBJ1-3	15	.	CASSQDWASGNTIYF	TGTGCCAGCAGCCAAGATTGGGCCTCTGGAAACACCATATATTTT
.	TRBV7-6	TRBJ2-5	15	.	CASSLDFFPVETQYF	TGTGCCAGCAGCTTAGACTTTTTTCCGGTAGAGACCCAGTACTTC
TRBD2	TRBV11-2	TRBJ2-5	14	.	CASSLDGLAGPSYF	TGTGCCAGCAGCTTAGATGGACTAGCGGGGCCCTCTTACTTC
.	TRBV20-1	TRBJ1-1	10	.	CSASNPEAFF	TGCAGTGCTAGCAACCCTGAAGCTTTCTTT
.	TRBV10-3	TRBJ1-1	16	.	CAISSRRDRLGGEAFF	TGTGCCATCAGTTCGCGGAGGGACCGACTCGGGGGTGAAGCTTTCTTT
TRBD1	TRBV27	TRBJ2-2	15	.	CASKRDDRGAGELFF	TGTGCCAGCAAAAGAGACGACAGGGGTGCCGGGGAGCTGTTTTTT
TRBD1	TRBV11-2	TRBJ2-7	14	many	CASSLAGTAYEQYF	TGTGCCAGCAGCTTAGCGGGGACAGCCTACGAGCAGTACTTC
.	TRBV7-2	TRBJ1-2	14	few	CASSLAVQAYGYTF	TGTGCCAGCAGCTTAGCCGTACAGGCCTATGGCTACACCTTC
TRBD2	TRBV6-1	TRBJ2-5	15	.	CASSRRREGPGTQYF	TGTGCCAGCAGTCGCAGGCGGGAGGGCCCGGGGACCCAGTACTTC
TRBD1	TRBV11-2	TRBJ2-1	15	.	CASSPRGQQYNEQFF	TGTGCCAGCAGCCCCCGGGGACAGCAGTACAATGAGCAGTTCTTC
.	TRBV5-1	TRBJ1-4	13	once	CASSSTIEKKLFF	TGCGCCAGCAGCTCAACAATAGAGAAAAAACTGTTTTTT
TRBD1	TRBV5-1	TRBJ2-1	17	.	CASSLGSGGQGGDEQFF	TGCGCCAGCAGCTTGGGCTCCGGTGGACAGGGGGGGGATGAGCAGTTCTTC
.	TRBV10-2	TRBJ2-1	13	few	CASSPERAHEQFF	TGCGCCAGCAGCCCAGAGAGGGCGCATGAGCAGTTCTTC
.	TRBV23-1	TRBJ2-7	16	.	CASSHGRQVGLHEQYF	TGCGCCAGCAGTCATGGACGACAGGTCGGGCTCCACGAGCAGTACTTC
.	TRBV3-1	TRBJ2-7	14	.	CASSQDAGIYEQYF	TGTGCCAGCAGCCAAGATGCAGGGATCTACGAGCAGTACTTC
.	TRBV4-3	TRBJ2-3	14	.	CASSQRVNTDTQYF	TGCGCCAGCAGCCAAAGGGTAAACACAGATACGCAGTATTTT